This TCR beta chain was observed in a study of cytomegalovirus exposure and HLA in healthy donors. Study conclusions and caveats: CMV serostatus was the sole immune exposure information available. Later analysis identified around 15,000 TCR beta sequences associated with HLA alleles, using a false discovery rate threshold of 0.05.

For this clone: Its specificity is not known.

PCR employed 60 Vbeta and 13 Jbeta primers. Repertoires were generated with immunoSEQ multiplex PCR, while TCRdb's copy carries only in-frame clones and drops some. Its clone listing holds tens of thousands of clones. The CDR3 contains 13 residues. The trim removed 6 bases at V and 4 bases at J, leaving 5 bases unmatched. In germline, CDR1 is SQVTM, CDR2 ANQGSEA. The sample was PBMCs. The source is a female donor in good health and CMV-seronegative. The genes are TRBV29-1 and TRBJ1-1; 10 nucleotides line up with TRBD1. The CDR3 DNA reads as TGCAGCGTGGTTGGACAGGGGGGCACTGAAGCTTTCTTT. Its protein product is CSVVGQGGTEAFF.